What follows are 10 T cell receptor beta chains derived from one specimen sequenced in a study of shared clonotypes between healthy human individuals. As defined, naive CD8 cells were CD45RO-negative and positively selected for CCR7, with terminally differentiated effector memory CD45RA+ cells excluded. The table came from immunoSEQ multiplex PCR; TCRdb's copy has only in-frame clones and leaves some out. In the table there are hundreds of thousands of clones, approximately 95% of which are singletons. Sequenced input: naive CD8+ T cells sorted from blood. All receptors derive from a young woman in good health.

This clone was recorded once. Within the sample, other DNA sequences also encode this same CDR3. The chain's CDR3 is CASSSSGRATYEQYF. The CDR3 nucleotides read TGTGCCAGCAGTTCTAGCGGGAGGGCCACATACGAGCAGTACTTC. This chain connects TRBV27 to TRBJ2-7, with TRBD2 identical over 12 bases. Germline lookup yields CDR1 MNHEY and CDR2 SMNVEV (reference sequence). V gave up 4 bases and J gave up 4 bases; unmatched junction bases: 5. The CDR3 runs 15 residues.

The rearrangement links TRBV5-4 to TRBJ1-2; the D gene is possibly TRBD1 (6 bases). Trimming stripped 0 bases from V and 5 bases from J, with 14 bases between. Looked up from germline, CDR1 is SGHNT and CDR2 is YYREEE (reference sequence). This CDR3 spans 15 amino acids. CDR3 protein: CASSLAGGAEYGYTF. CDR3 DNA: TGTGCCAGCAGCTTGGCCGGGGGCGCGGAATATGGCTACACCTTC.

The chain is built from TRBV11-1 and TRBJ2-5, with D possibly matching TRBD1 (6 bases). The end of the DNA fits TRBJ2-7 better, so the J call may be wrong. Germline V CDR1 and CDR2: SGHAT, FQDESV (reference sequence). The CDR3 sequence is 12 residues long. The CDR3 nucleotides are TGTGCCAGCAGCCTGGACAGCTACGAGCAGTACTTC. Protein product: CASSLDSYEQYF.

V and J are TRBV6-6 and TRBJ1-5; D is undetermined. This CDR3 region has 14 residues. V lost 1 base and J lost 2, with 6 bases in between. CDR1 MNHNY and CDR2 SVGAGI come from the germline V gene (reference sequence). CDR3 bases: TGTGCCAGCAGTTACTTCGGGGGCAATCAGCCCCAGCATTTT. Translation gives CASSYFGGNQPQHF.

This clone occurred a few times. Other DNA sequences in the same sample also yield this CDR3. The J gene is TRBJ2-7, the V gene TRBV7-9; 7 nucleotides match TRBD2. This CDR3 has 14 residues. Germline CDR1 reads SEHNR; CDR2 reads FQNEAQ (reference sequence). J was trimmed by 3 bases and V by 1 base; bases with no gene match: 3. The DNA for the CDR3 is TGTGCCAGCAGCTTAGGCACTAGCGACTACGAGCAGTACTTC. Translated, it gives CASSLGTSDYEQYF.

V gene TRBV5-4 combines with J gene TRBJ2-1; 8 positions agree with TRBD1. The CDR3 loop spans 13 amino acids. Trimming cost V 2 bases and J 6 bases; bases outside gene matches: 1. In germline, CDR1 is SGHNT, CDR2 YYREEE (reference sequence). CDR3 DNA sequence: TGTGCCAGCAGCTTCCAGGGGGCCAATGAGCAGTTCTTC. Translating gives CASSFQGANEQFF.

This rearrangement joins TRBV6-6 to TRBJ1-4; 7 positions agree with TRBD1. J lost 12 bases, V lost 0 bases, and 1 base had no gene match. The CDR3 totals 12 residues. CDR1 and CDR2 from the germline V gene are MNHNY and SVGAGI (reference sequence). The CDR3 here is CASSYSGQELFF. The CDR3 DNA sequence: TGTGCCAGCAGTTACTCCGGACAGGAACTGTTTTTT.

The rearrangement joins TRBV28 to TRBJ2-2; D is uncertain. CDR1 MDHEN and CDR2 SYDVKM come from the germline V gene. V gave up 5 bases and J gave up 5 bases, with 9 bases separating them. This CDR3 is 13 amino acids long. Here the CDR3 DNA reads TGTGCCAGCAGTCCGACATTAACCGGGGAGCTGTTTTTT. This gives the protein CASSPTLTGELFF.

In nucleotides, the CDR3 is TGTGCCAGCAGTTACGCACAGGGGACTTATGGCTACACCTTC. Translating it yields CASSYAQGTYGYTF. The chain combines TRBV5-6 with TRBJ1-2, with 7 bases aligning to TRBD1. Trimming at V came to 5 bases and at J to 5 bases, leaving 9 bases not matched to a gene. This CDR3 comprises 14 residues. Germline loops: CDR1 SGHDT, CDR2 YYEEEE.

The J gene is TRBJ1-4, the V gene TRBV13; a possible D gene is TRBD1 (5 bases). The CDR3 has 17 amino acids. Germline assignment: CDR1 PRHDT and CDR2 FYEKMQ (reference sequence). Trimming removed 5 bases from V and 0 bases from J, with 16 bases in between. CDR3 DNA sequence: TGTGCCAGCAGCGGTTACCCCGACAGTGCAACTAATGAAAAACTGTTTTTT. The encoded protein is CASSGYPDSATNEKLFF.